This is a list of T cell receptor beta chains from one sample in a study of blood T cell repertoires in COVID-19. The table came from immunoSEQ multiplex PCR; TCRdb's copy has only in-frame clones and leaves some out. This table has hundreds of thousands of clones, roughly 89% appearing once. Sequencing input: PBMCs or T cells enriched from blood (not recorded which). Receptors originate from a woman aged 45-65 years who had been exposed to COVID-19. The CDR3 runs from the conserved cysteine through the conserved F or W. D genes are given only for firm matches. Clone size appears in some rows only: once, few, many, or a class for an expanded clone.

clone_size j_call d_call v_call cdr3_aa cdr3_nt
- TRBJ2-1 TRBD2 TRBV19 CASSTRTSGGGDEQFF TGTGCCAGTAGTACCCGGACTAGCGGGGGGGGCGATGAGCAGTTCTTC
- TRBJ1-2 - TRBV6-4 CASSTQGTNGYTF TGTGCCAGCAGCACCCAGGGGACAAACGGCTACACCTTC
- TRBJ1-3 - TRBV5-1 CASSLTGDGNTIYF TGCGCCAGCAGCTTGACGGGGGACGGAAACACCATATATTTT
- TRBJ2-3 TRBD2 TRBV7-6 CASSMLAGALTDTQYF TGTGCCAGCAGCATGCTAGCGGGGGCCCTCACAGATACGCAGTATTTT
- TRBJ2-3 - TRBV5-1 CASSLDRAGGTDTQYF TGCGCCAGCAGCTTGGACAGGGCGGGTGGCACAGATACGCAGTATTTT
once TRBJ1-2 - TRBV7-2 CASSVPGGIYGYTF TGTGCCAGCAGCGTCCCCGGGGGTATCTATGGCTACACCTTC
- TRBJ1-3 - TRBV21-1 CASSKLRDSGNTIYF TGTGCCAGCAGCAAACTGAGAGACTCTGGAAACACCATATATTTT
- TRBJ2-1 - TRBV2 CASSWRNNEQFF TGTGCCAGCAGCTGGCGGAACAATGAGCAGTTCTTC
- TRBJ1-2 - TRBV5-1 CASSSLDINYGYTF TGCGCCAGCAGCTCGCTTGACATAAACTATGGCTACACCTTC
- TRBJ1-5 - TRBV19 CASSPRSFSNQPQHF TGTGCCAGTAGTCCACGGAGCTTTAGCAATCAGCCCCAGCATTTT
- TRBJ1-5 - TRBV2 CASRMDSNSNQPQHF TGTGCCAGCAGAATGGACAGCAATAGCAATCAGCCCCAGCATTTT
- TRBJ1-5 - TRBV24-1 CATGGRGTNQPQHF TGTGCCACCGGAGGACGGGGAACCAATCAGCCCCAGCATTTT
- TRBJ1-2 - TRBV28 CASSLEGNYGYTF TGTGCCAGCAGTTTAGAGGGCAACTATGGCTACACCTTC
- TRBJ2-2 TRBD1 TRBV19 CASSIEDRGNTGELFF TGTGCCAGTAGTATAGAGGACAGGGGGAACACCGGGGAGCTGTTTTTT
- TRBJ2-3 TRBD1 TRBV5-1 CASRGAGTGTDTQYF TGCGCCAGCAGAGGGGCCGGGACAGGGACGGATACGCAGTATTTT
once TRBJ1-2 - TRBV19 CASSARQEYGYTF TGTGCCAGTAGTGCCCGACAGGAATATGGCTACACCTTC
- TRBJ2-5 TRBD1 TRBV11-2 CASSLGPTGERETQYF TGTGCCAGCAGCTTAGGTCCCACAGGGGAGAGGGAGACCCAGTACTTC
once TRBJ1-2 - TRBV28 CASSLGGGGYTF TGTGCCAGCAGTTTGGGAGGGGGTGGCTACACCTTC
- TRBJ1-2 - TRBV7-8 CASSLGGQNYGYTF TGTGCCAGCAGCTTAGGTGGGCAGAACTATGGCTACACCTTC
- TRBJ1-6 - TRBV19 CASSIGETVYNSPLHF TGTGCCAGTAGTATTGGAGAGACGGTCTATAATTCACCCCTCCACTTT
- TRBJ1-2 - TRBV18 CASSERGGYGYTF TGTGCCAGCTCGGAGAGGGGAGGCTATGGCTACACCTTC
- TRBJ1-1 - TRBV2 CASSVRSEAFF TGTGCCAGCAGTGTTCGGTCTGAAGCTTTCTTT
- TRBJ1-6 - TRBV27 CASRSDSSNSPLHF TGTGCCAGCAGGAGTGACAGTTCTAATTCACCCCTCCACTTT
- TRBJ2-5 - TRBV28 CASRIVGGELETQYF TGTGCCAGCAGAATCGTAGGGGGGGAACTGGAGACCCAGTACTTC
- TRBJ2-1 - TRBV7-8 CASSLAGDIWSYNEQFF TGTGCCAGCAGCTTAGCCGGCGACATTTGGTCCTACAATGAGCAGTTCTTC
- TRBJ2-1 - TRBV27 CASSPGSYNEQFF TGTGCCAGCAGTCCAGGTAGTTACAATGAGCAGTTCTTC
few TRBJ1-1 - TRBV28 CASSFWANTEAFF TGTGCCAGCAGTTTCTGGGCTAACACTGAAGCTTTCTTT
few TRBJ1-3 - TRBV7-6 CASSIEAPQGYSGNTIYF TGTGCCAGCAGCATAGAGGCTCCTCAGGGGTACTCTGGAAACACCATATATTTT
once TRBJ2-5 TRBD1 TRBV19 CASTAQGSTPYQETQYF TGTGCCAGTACCGCACAGGGGTCCACCCCGTACCAAGAGACCCAGTACTTC
once TRBJ1-2 - TRBV2 CASHQGSNYGYTF TGTGCCAGTCATCAGGGGTCTAACTATGGCTACACCTTC
- TRBJ2-1 - TRBV3-1/TRBV3-2 CASSQEAGLNNEQFF TGTGCCAGCAGCCAAGAGGCAGGGTTAAACAATGAGCAGTTCTTC
few TRBJ2-7 TRBD1 TRBV19 CASKRTGEDEQYF TGTGCCAGCAAGCGGACAGGGGAGGACGAGCAGTACTTC
- TRBJ1-2 TRBD1 TRBV4-2 CASSQDLWTGPKGYTF TGTGCCAGCAGCCAAGATTTGTGGACAGGTCCGAAAGGCTACACCTTC
- TRBJ2-2 TRBD2 TRBV2 CASSGGLAGGPGELFF TGTGCCAGCAGCGGGGGACTAGCGGGGGGGCCCGGGGAGCTGTTTTTT
- TRBJ1-2 - TRBV28 CASSLGTGSYGYTF TGTGCCAGCAGTTTAGGCACAGGGTCGTATGGCTACACCTTC
- TRBJ1-1 - TRBV11-3 CASSRNRDAEAFF TGTGCCAGCAGCCGAAACAGAGACGCTGAAGCTTTCTTT
once TRBJ1-2 TRBD1 TRBV15 CATSRDGEGAGYGYTF TGTGCCACCAGCAGAGATGGTGAGGGGGCCGGCTATGGCTACACCTTC
- TRBJ2-6 TRBD2 TRBV4-2 CASSQESGMASGGPRSGANVLTF TGTGCCAGCAGCCAAGAAAGCGGTATGGCTAGCGGGGGCCCCCGCTCTGGGGCCAACGTCCTGACTTTC
- TRBJ1-2 TRBD1 TRBV18 CASSPGTGEIGYTF TGTGCCAGCTCACCCGGGACAGGGGAGATTGGCTACACCTTC
once TRBJ1-6 - TRBV2 CASNPDSANNSPLHF TGTGCCAGCAATCCGGACAGCGCAAATAATTCACCCCTCCACTTT
once TRBJ1-2 TRBD1 TRBV5-1 CASSLIGTEYGYTF TGCGCCAGCAGCTTGATAGGGACAGAATATGGCTACACCTTC
- TRBJ2-5 TRBD1 TRBV5-1 CASSWTGLETQYF TGCGCCAGCAGCTGGACAGGGTTAGAGACCCAGTACTTC
- TRBJ1-3 TRBD1 TRBV28 CASSSTDRASGNTIYF TGTGCCAGCAGTTCAACCGACAGGGCGTCTGGAAACACCATATATTTT
- TRBJ1-2 - TRBV30 CAWSVSGRLGYGYTF TGTGCCTGGAGTGTATCCGGCAGGCTTGGCTATGGCTACACCTTC
once TRBJ1-1 - TRBV11-2 CASSPGVNTEAFF TGTGCCAGCAGCCCGGGTGTGAACACTGAAGCTTTCTTT
- TRBJ1-1 - TRBV4-1 CASSQDRGANTEAFF TGCGCCAGCAGCCAAGACAGGGGAGCGAACACTGAAGCTTTCTTT